This is a list of T cell receptor beta chains from one sample in a study of prognosis after radiotherapy for stage I lung cancer. From the multiplex PCR reads, TCRdb called clonotypes with MiXCR, one entry per CDR3 protein. This sample yields roughly 18,000 distinct CDR3 sequences, of which around 44% are seen a single time; about 39% belongs to the top ten. This specimen was PBMCs, taken before or after stereotactic body radiation therapy (not recorded which). These TCRs come from a donor aged 50 or older with non-small cell lung cancer. The CDR3 runs from the conserved cysteine through the conserved F or W. Fields, in order: J gene, clone size, D gene, CDR3 length, V gene, CDR3 DNA, CDR3 protein. The D gene is left open where the match is weak. The listing skips clone size in some rows; elsewhere it reads once, few, many or a size class.

>TRBJ2-1|many|NA|18|TRBV4-1
TGCGCCAGCAGCCGGGACCGGGACTCGTCCCGATCGGACAATGAGCAGTTCTTC
CASSRDRDSSRSDNEQFF
>TRBJ2-6|NA|NA|17|TRBV2
TGTGCCAGCAAGTTGCAGGGCGGGATAGGTGGGGCCAACGTCCTGACTTTC
CASKLQGGIGGANVLTF
>TRBJ1-5|many|NA|13|TRBV30
TGTGCCTGGAGTCTAACGGACAATCAGCCCCAGCATTTT
CAWSLTDNQPQHF
>TRBJ1-1|NA|NA|11|TRBV20-1
TGCAGTGCTAGACCATCCCCTGAAGCTTTCTTT
CSARPSPEAFF
>TRBJ1-5|many|TRBD1|16|TRBV6-1
TGTGCCAGCAGTGGGACAGGGGGCGCGTCCTCTCAGCCCCAGCATTTT
CASSGTGGASSQPQHF
>TRBJ1-2|many|NA|14|TRBV7-9
TGTGCCAGCAGCTTTGGGGGGGGCTTCTATGGCTACACCTTC
CASSFGGGFYGYTF
>TRBJ2-1|many|NA|14|TRBV5-6
TGTGCCAGCAGCCCCTGGGACGGGCAACATGAGCAGTTCTTC
CASSPWDGQHEQFF
>TRBJ2-1|many|TRBD2|14|TRBV20-1
TGCAGTGCTAGAGGACTAGCGGGCGACAATGAGCAGTTCTTC
CSARGLAGDNEQFF
>TRBJ2-7|medium-sized|TRBD1|16|TRBV28
TGTGCCAGCAGTTTGGCCCGGACAGGGGACTCCTACGAGCAGTACTTC
CASSLARTGDSYEQYF
>TRBJ2-2|NA|NA|14|TRBV6-1
TGTGCTGGGCGGGTTACAGTGGACACCTGGGAGCTGTTTTTT
CAGRVTVDTWELFF
>TRBJ1-5|many|TRBD1|12|TRBV28
TGTGCCAGTAGACAGGGCCGGCAGCCCCAGCATTTT
CASRQGRQPQHF
>TRBJ1-4|many|NA|14|TRBV5-1
TGCGCCAGCAGCTTAACAGGGTCCGACGAAAAACTGTTTTTT
CASSLTGSDEKLFF
>TRBJ1-1|NA|NA|16|TRBV7-9
TGTGCCACCGATGATCGCCCTCTTTCGGGAGACACTGAAGCTTTCTTT
CATDDRPLSGDTEAFF
>TRBJ2-7|NA|NA|16|TRBV6-5
TGTGCCAGCAGTGAGGGGGGCACTATACTCTCCTACGAGCAGTACTTC
CASSEGGTILSYEQYF
>TRBJ2-3|NA|TRBD1|17|TRBV24-1
TGTGCCACCAGTGACTACCAAGGGACAGGGAGCACAGATACGCAGTATTTT
CATSDYQGTGSTDTQYF
>TRBJ2-1|NA|TRBD2|15|TRBV6-1
TGTGCCAGCACCCCTAGCGGGGGGTCCCTGAATGAGCAGTTTTTC
CASTPSGGSLNEQFF
>TRBJ2-2|many|TRBD1|17|TRBV4-2
TGTGCCAGCAGCCAAGACATGACAGGGGGCGACACCGGGGAGCTGTTTTTT
CASSQDMTGGDTGELFF
>TRBJ2-7|NA|TRBD2|16|TRBV30
TGTGCCTGGAGTGTACGGACTAGCGGCATCTCCTACGAGCAGTACTTC
CAWSVRTSGISYEQYF
>TRBJ2-5|many|NA|14|TRBV5-1
TGCGCCAGCAGCCCGGGGTCGGATTGGGAGACCCAGTACTTC
CASSPGSDWETQYF
>TRBJ1-2|NA|TRBD1|16|TRBV28
TGTGCCAGCAGATTAGCGGGACAGGGGGTGAATTATGGCTACACCTTC
CASRLAGQGVNYGYTF
>TRBJ1-2|many|NA|14|TRBV5-1
TGCGCCAGCAGCTTGGGTACAGTGACCTATGGCTACACCTTC
CASSLGTVTYGYTF
>TRBJ2-2|NA|TRBD2|20|TRBV3-1
TGTGCCAGCAGCCAGGGATATCTCTCTAGCGGGAGTATTCCCACCGGGGAGCTGTTTTTT
CASSQGYLSSGSIPTGELFF
>TRBJ2-1|many|TRBD2|15|TRBV9
TGTGCCAGCAGCGTATCCACTAGCGGGTTCAATGAGCAGTTCTTC
CASSVSTSGFNEQFF
>TRBJ2-7|many|TRBD1|14|TRBV28
TGTGCCAGCAGTTCCGGGACAGGGGTCCACGAGCAGTACTTC
CASSSGTGVHEQYF
>TRBJ2-7|many|TRBD2|14|TRBV20-1
TGCAGTGCCAGGACTAGCGGGAGAGGCTACGAGCAGTACTTC
CSARTSGRGYEQYF
>TRBJ2-1|NA|TRBD2|15|TRBV30
TGTGCCTGGAGTGTACGCGGCGGGAGCACCAATGAGCAGTTCTTC
CAWSVRGGSTNEQFF
>TRBJ2-5|few|NA|14|TRBV5-5
TGTGCCAGCAGGTCCACAGGGACCTGGGAGACCCAGTACTTC
CASRSTGTWETQYF
>TRBJ1-6|NA|NA|16|TRBV11-3
TGTGCCAGCAGCTTAGACGGCGACAGGCTAAACTCACCCCTCCACTTT
CASSLDGDRLNSPLHF
>TRBJ1-6|NA|NA|15|TRBV14
TGTGCCAGCAGCCAAGTCCATCAGGGGTGGTCACCCCTCCACTTT
CASSQVHQGWSPLHF
>TRBJ1-6|NA|NA|13|TRBV20-1
TGCAGTGCGTTGGACAGCGCTAATTCACCCCTCCACTTT
CSALDSANSPLHF
>TRBJ2-1|many|NA|13|TRBV14
TGTGCCAGCAGCCCAGAACTTTACAATGAGCAGTTCTTC
CASSPELYNEQFF